A selection of T cell receptor beta chains follows, all from one sample in a study of T cell changes during pregnancy in multiple sclerosis. Sequencing was performed with immunoSEQ multiplex PCR; in TCRdb, only in-frame clones are kept and a portion is missing. This sample yields roughly 60,000 clones, of which about 92% are seen a single time; roughly 2.2% belongs to the top ten. The material was peripheral blood, obtained in the second trimester of pregnancy. These receptors all stem from a female donor in good health, enrolled as a control in a pregnancy study. Each CDR3 is given without its conserved first and last residue. Each record gives: J gene, V gene, CDR3 protein.

>TRBJ1-1|TRBV5-1
ASSLAGGHTEAF
>TRBJ1-1|TRBV29-1
SARTVNTEAF
>TRBJ2-6|TRBV18
ASSGQSSGANVLT
>TRBJ2-1|TRBV19
ASSIGGRGSYNEQF
>TRBJ2-1|TRBV2
AEGPAGAHNEQF
>TRBJ2-7|TRBV19
ATSGTGPYEQY
>TRBJ1-1|TRBV19
ASNGGGRVTEAF
>TRBJ1-1|TRBV9
ASSVTGNVGEAF
>TRBJ1-2|TRBV11-2
ASSSLKSGLAKYGYT
>TRBJ2-7|TRBV13
ASSYSQGAVQQY
>TRBJ2-7|TRBV4-1
ASSQVTGSSYEQY
>TRBJ1-1|TRBV7-2
ASSLFDSTEAF
>TRBJ2-1|TRBV6-5
ASSYLLAKNNEQF
>TRBJ2-3|TRBV5-1
ASSVASGGSSDTQY
>TRBJ2-7|TRBV28
ASSSSKSSYEQY
>TRBJ1-2|TRBV6-5
ASRVARGNGYT
>TRBJ2-7|TRBV27
ASSSPDRAYEQY
>TRBJ2-1|TRBV7-7
ASSLATIAGNSEQF
>TRBJ2-7|TRBV10-3
AISPGGRRSDEQY
>TRBJ2-5|TRBV2
ASSVVWETQY
>TRBJ1-6|TRBV5-1
ASSLAGTGRRARDSPLH
>TRBJ2-1|TRBV6-5
ASVRRGPYNEQF
>TRBJ2-1|TRBV15
ATSRSSLLNNEQF
>TRBJ1-5|TRBV30
AWSVGGGGQPQH
>TRBJ2-5|TRBV28
ASSLTEGQTQY
>TRBJ1-2|TRBV30
AWTVTMGGYT
>TRBJ1-1|TRBV7-9
ASSPGDGYTEAF
>TRBJ2-7|TRBV6-5
ASSPDRDSGYEQY
>TRBJ1-2|TRBV12-5
ASESTEGGLPRGYT
>TRBJ2-5|TRBV2
ASSEGQYQETQY
>TRBJ2-1|TRBV6-5
ASSLQTSGGNNEQF
>TRBJ1-5|TRBV5-8
ASSLRYYQPQH
>TRBJ2-5|TRBV7-8
ASSQGGETQY
>TRBJ1-1|TRBV6-5
ASSRLRGNTEAF
>TRBJ2-2|TRBV11-3
ASSLDLYGELF
>TRBJ1-1|TRBV7-9
ASSQFDWSTEAF
>TRBJ2-1|TRBV7-9
ASSFLLAEPFEQF
>TRBJ1-4|TRBV9
ASSATVTPTNEKLF
>TRBJ2-5|TRBV29-1
SAERHRQETQY
>TRBJ2-1|TRBV4-2
ASSPLDWISYNEQF
>TRBJ1-2|TRBV19
ASSSWPHL
>TRBJ1-2|TRBV9
ASSVVREDYGYT
>TRBJ2-3|TRBV11-3
ASSLGGGVTDTQY
>TRBJ2-5|TRBV7-6
ASSLVPGGRQETQY
>TRBJ2-7|TRBV7-6
ASSSGTGRNEQY
>TRBJ2-7|TRBV11-1
ASSLDSYEQY
>TRBJ1-1|TRBV6-6
ASSYGGLGSEAF
>TRBJ1-2|TRBV7-9
AGSGARGYT